This T cell receptor (beta chain) originates from a study of blood T cell repertoires in COVID-19. Turning to the study itself: COVID-19 samples collected from the United States, Italy and Spain covered acute and convalescent phases. In each case, the material was cDNA or gDNA derived from T cells, B-cell-depleted T cells, or PBMCs.

Original processing notes: Reference gene primer amplification yielded estimated nucleated cell counts. Here immunoSEQ multiplex PCR was the method, and the copy in TCRdb shows in-frame clones only, minus some. The V and J calls and clone size come from that table; D and trimming were worked out from the DNA. The sample consists of roughly 69,000 clones, approximately 79% of them appearing once. Sequencing was performed on peripheral blood. The sequence was collected from a woman aged 50 to 60 with acute or convalescent COVID-19.

The chain's CDR3 is CASSLNGGDYNEQFF. The DNA for the CDR3 is TGCGCCAGCAGCTTGAACGGGGGAGACTACAATGAGCAGTTCTTC. The chain combines TRBV5-1 with TRBJ2-1; possible D gene TRBD2, 6 bases. CDR1 SGHRS and CDR2 YFSETQ come from the germline V gene. Trimming took 1 base from V and 3 from J, leaving 11 bases between them. The CDR3 runs to 15 residues.